This paragraph covers one T cell receptor beta chain sequence. What it binds is unknown. This specimen belongs to a study of OX40 agonist ivuxolimab in advanced cancers. Autoimmune disease history or systemic immunosuppression excluded patients. Study-level points and caveats: Compared with CD4+, CD8+ T cells on average had more expanded clones. Those patients achieving a partial response at 0.1-3.0 mg/kg showed among the lowest clonal expansion.

This CDR3 comprises 13 residues. Trimming left V 6 bases short and J 1 base short, with 9 bases between. Germline V lookup: CDR1 MDHEN, CDR2 SYDVKM. Measured with immunoSEQ multiplex PCR; TCRdb has only the in-frame clones, and not every one. Seen here are around 80,000 clones, around 90% observed once, and the top ten hold under 3%. The receptor was isolated from an adult with an advanced solid tumor such as melanoma, head and neck, liver or kidney cancer. J is TRBJ1-1 and V is TRBV28; tentative D call: TRBD1 (5 bases). The sequencing here drew on CD4+ or CD8+ T cells sorted from blood, taken in a trial of the OX40 agonist ivuxolimab. The CDR3 region is CASRNTGNTEAFF. The CDR3 DNA reads TGTGCCAGCAGGAACACAGGGAACACTGAAGCTTTCTTT.